This record looks at one T cell receptor beta chain sequence and its context. The assay was carried out at the deep level. TCRdb's table, derived via immunoSEQ multiplex PCR, lists solely in-frame clones and lacks some. The table includes nearly 1,000,000 clones, approximately 80% detected once. These data are taken from a study of shared clonotypes between healthy human individuals. Germline CDR1 is MNHNY and CDR2 is SVGAGI (reference sequence). The CDR3 runs to 14 residues. V was clipped by 2 bases and J by 5 bases, with 10 bases between them. There were no recent acute infections or vaccinations among the donors, who were healthy HIV-negative adults. Memory CD4+ cells were the fraction left after CD45RA+ naive selection.

The chain is built from TRBV6-6 and TRBJ2-1; D perhaps matches TRBD1 (7 bases). Input material: memory CD4+ T cells sorted from blood. Subset given: CD45RA-negative fraction. The sequence derives from a young man in good health. CDR3 sequence: CASSYGGTDNEQFF. The CDR3 coding sequence is TGTGCCAGCAGTTACGGGGGGACAGACAATGAGCAGTTCTTC.